Listed below are T cell receptor beta chains from one sample, sequenced in a study of T cell changes during pregnancy in multiple sclerosis. The assay was immunoSEQ multiplex PCR, and TCRdb's table has in-frame clones only and misses some. Here the sample spans tens of thousands of clones, over 90% being singletons. The source material was CD8+ T cells from peripheral blood mononuclear cells, sampled in the third trimester of pregnancy. The receptors come from a female donor with multiple sclerosis, enrolled in a pregnancy study. Both conserved end residues are part of each CDR3. The order of the fields is D gene, V gene, clone size, J gene, CDR3 DNA, CDR3 protein. D genes are given only for firm matches. A clone size is listed for some rows: how often the clone was seen (once, few, many), or a class if it is expanded.

D gene: NA; V gene: TRBV4-1; clone size: NA; J gene: TRBJ2-7; CDR3 DNA: TGCGCCAGTCGGGACAACTCCTACGAGCAGTACTTC; CDR3 protein: CASRDNSYEQYF
D gene: TRBD1; V gene: TRBV7-9; clone size: once; J gene: TRBJ1-1; CDR3 DNA: TGTGCCAGCAGCCGGGACAGGAACACTGAAGCTTTCTTT; CDR3 protein: CASSRDRNTEAFF
D gene: NA; V gene: TRBV5-1; clone size: NA; J gene: TRBJ1-2; CDR3 DNA: TGCGCCAGCAGCAACCGGGGGGAGTCGGGGTATGGCTACACCTTC; CDR3 protein: CASSNRGESGYGYTF
D gene: TRBD2; V gene: TRBV5-1; clone size: NA; J gene: TRBJ2-1; CDR3 DNA: TGCGCCAGCAGCTTGACCGGGACTAGCGGGAGTGATGAGCAGTTCTTC; CDR3 protein: CASSLTGTSGSDEQFF
D gene: TRBD1; V gene: TRBV27; clone size: NA; J gene: TRBJ2-2; CDR3 DNA: TGTGCCAGCAGTCCCGGACAGGGGACCGGGGAGCTGTTTTTT; CDR3 protein: CASSPGQGTGELFF
D gene: NA; V gene: TRBV9; clone size: NA; J gene: TRBJ2-7; CDR3 DNA: TGTGCCAGCAGCGGTAGACTAGGTTTCGACGAGCAGTACTTC; CDR3 protein: CASSGRLGFDEQYF
D gene: TRBD1; V gene: TRBV23-1; clone size: NA; J gene: TRBJ2-7; CDR3 DNA: TGCGCCAGCAACCCGGGACAGGCATCCTACGAGCAGTACTTC; CDR3 protein: CASNPGQASYEQYF
D gene: NA; V gene: TRBV28; clone size: NA; J gene: TRBJ1-5; CDR3 DNA: TGTGCCAGCGGACTCAGGAGAAATCAGCCCCAGCATTTT; CDR3 protein: CASGLRRNQPQHF
D gene: NA; V gene: TRBV2; clone size: once; J gene: TRBJ2-5; CDR3 DNA: TGTGCCAGCAGTGGAGGAGGTTGGAGTCAGCCAGAGACCCAGTACTTC; CDR3 protein: CASSGGGWSQPETQYF
D gene: TRBD1; V gene: TRBV27; clone size: once; J gene: TRBJ2-7; CDR3 DNA: TGTGCCAGCAGTGTGACAGGGGCGAGGGAGCAGTACTTC; CDR3 protein: CASSVTGAREQYF
D gene: NA; V gene: TRBV4-1; clone size: NA; J gene: TRBJ2-7; CDR3 DNA: TGCGCCAGCAGCCAGGCCCGCTCCTACGAGCAGTACTTC; CDR3 protein: CASSQARSYEQYF
D gene: NA; V gene: TRBV7-8; clone size: NA; J gene: TRBJ1-5; CDR3 DNA: TGTGCCAGCAGCAGGACATCACTCAGCAATCAGCCCCAGCATTTT; CDR3 protein: CASSRTSLSNQPQHF
D gene: TRBD1; V gene: TRBV5-5; clone size: NA; J gene: TRBJ2-7; CDR3 DNA: TGTGCCAGCAGCTCTCAACCGGGACAGGGGTCCAGGGAGCAGTACTTC; CDR3 protein: CASSSQPGQGSREQYF
D gene: NA; V gene: TRBV19; clone size: NA; J gene: TRBJ2-1; CDR3 DNA: TGTGCCAGTAGTCTTAGCTCCTACAATGAGCAGTTCTTC; CDR3 protein: CASSLSSYNEQFF
D gene: NA; V gene: TRBV7-9; clone size: NA; J gene: TRBJ2-2; CDR3 DNA: TGTGCCAGCAGCCCCAGGGTTGCAGGGGAGCTGTTTTTT; CDR3 protein: CASSPRVAGELFF
D gene: TRBD1; V gene: TRBV6-6; clone size: NA; J gene: TRBJ2-1; CDR3 DNA: TGTGCCAGCAGTTTGGGACAGGGTTCCTACAATGAGCAGTTCTTC; CDR3 protein: CASSLGQGSYNEQFF
D gene: TRBD1; V gene: TRBV27; clone size: NA; J gene: TRBJ2-6; CDR3 DNA: TGTGCCGACCCCCGGACAGGGGGCTCTGGGGCCAACGTCCTGACTTTC; CDR3 protein: CADPRTGGSGANVLTF
D gene: NA; V gene: TRBV9; clone size: NA; J gene: TRBJ1-3; CDR3 DNA: TGTGCCAGCAGCGTTACCAGGGCCGGAAACACCATATATTTT; CDR3 protein: CASSVTRAGNTIYF
D gene: TRBD2; V gene: TRBV7-9; clone size: NA; J gene: TRBJ2-5; CDR3 DNA: TGTGCCAGCAGTCCCCGCGGGCTAGCGGGAGTGAACCAAGAGACCCAGTACTTC; CDR3 protein: CASSPRGLAGVNQETQYF
D gene: NA; V gene: TRBV6-4; clone size: NA; J gene: TRBJ2-3; CDR3 DNA: TGTGCCAGCAGTGAAGGGAGCGGGCTCCGCACAGATACGCAGTATTTT; CDR3 protein: CASSEGSGLRTDTQYF
D gene: TRBD1; V gene: TRBV5-1; clone size: NA; J gene: TRBJ1-2; CDR3 DNA: TGCGCCAGCAGCTTCGACCGACAGGGAGGTTTATTTGGCTACACCTTC; CDR3 protein: CASSFDRQGGLFGYTF
D gene: NA; V gene: TRBV27; clone size: NA; J gene: TRBJ2-1; CDR3 DNA: TGTGCCAGCAGTTTGAGCTGGACTACCGACGATGAGCAGTTCTTC; CDR3 protein: CASSLSWTTDDEQFF
D gene: NA; V gene: TRBV19; clone size: few; J gene: TRBJ1-1; CDR3 DNA: TGTGCCAGTAGTCCAGGGGTGACTGAAGCTTTCTTT; CDR3 protein: CASSPGVTEAFF
D gene: NA; V gene: TRBV4-1; clone size: NA; J gene: TRBJ1-1; CDR3 DNA: TGCGCCAGCAGCCAAGATCGGCAGGGAAGGACTGAAGCTTTCTTT; CDR3 protein: CASSQDRQGRTEAFF
D gene: NA; V gene: TRBV2; clone size: NA; J gene: TRBJ2-7; CDR3 DNA: TGTGCCAGCAGTGAATATGGTACAGCCTCCTACGAGCAGTACTTC; CDR3 protein: CASSEYGTASYEQYF
D gene: TRBD2; V gene: TRBV19; clone size: NA; J gene: TRBJ2-7; CDR3 DNA: TGTGCCAGTAGTATCACTAGCGGCTACGAGCAGTACTTC; CDR3 protein: CASSITSGYEQYF
D gene: NA; V gene: TRBV5-4; clone size: NA; J gene: TRBJ2-6; CDR3 DNA: TGTGCCAGTGGGGAGAGGGAGCTGGGTGGGGCCAACGTCCTGACTTTC; CDR3 protein: CASGERELGGANVLTF
D gene: TRBD2; V gene: TRBV6-4; clone size: NA; J gene: TRBJ2-3; CDR3 DNA: TGTGCCAGCAGTGACGGAGCGGGAGGAACAGATACGCAGTATTTT; CDR3 protein: CASSDGAGGTDTQYF
D gene: TRBD1; V gene: TRBV2; clone size: NA; J gene: TRBJ1-4; CDR3 DNA: TGTGCCAGCGAAGGACAGGGCGCCGCAACTAATGAAAAACTGTTTTTT; CDR3 protein: CASEGQGAATNEKLFF
D gene: TRBD1; V gene: TRBV30; clone size: NA; J gene: TRBJ1-2; CDR3 DNA: TGTGCCTGGAACCTAGGGGGCCCTTATGGCTACACCTTC; CDR3 protein: CAWNLGGPYGYTF
D gene: TRBD2; V gene: TRBV5-5; clone size: once; J gene: TRBJ2-7; CDR3 DNA: TGTGCCAGCAGCTTGGGAGTAGCGGGAGCATGGAGCGAGCAGTACTTC; CDR3 protein: CASSLGVAGAWSEQYF
D gene: TRBD1; V gene: TRBV7-9; clone size: few; J gene: TRBJ1-1; CDR3 DNA: TGTGCCAGCAGCTTTACAGGGGCTGAAGCTTTCTTT; CDR3 protein: CASSFTGAEAFF
D gene: TRBD1; V gene: TRBV28; clone size: NA; J gene: TRBJ1-2; CDR3 DNA: TGTGCCAGCAGTCACTACTGGAGGGACAGGCCTTACTATGGCTACACCTTC; CDR3 protein: CASSHYWRDRPYYGYTF
D gene: TRBD1; V gene: TRBV30; clone size: NA; J gene: TRBJ2-7; CDR3 DNA: TGTGCCTGGAGGGAACAGGGGGTGTACGAGCAGTACTTC; CDR3 protein: CAWREQGVYEQYF
D gene: TRBD1; V gene: TRBV7-9; clone size: NA; J gene: TRBJ2-1; CDR3 DNA: TGTGCCAGCAGCTTAAGGGGGCACAATGAGCAGTTCTTC; CDR3 protein: CASSLRGHNEQFF
D gene: NA; V gene: TRBV9; clone size: NA; J gene: TRBJ2-7; CDR3 DNA: TGTGCCAGCAGCGTAGGGGGCGCGTTTTACGAGCAGTACTTC; CDR3 protein: CASSVGGAFYEQYF
D gene: NA; V gene: TRBV7-9; clone size: NA; J gene: TRBJ1-3; CDR3 DNA: TGTGCCAGCAGCCCCGGGAATAGGGGAAACACCATATATTTT; CDR3 protein: CASSPGNRGNTIYF
D gene: NA; V gene: TRBV7-8; clone size: NA; J gene: TRBJ2-5; CDR3 DNA: TGTGCCAGCAGCCGGGATATCCCTGAAGAGACCCAGTACTTC; CDR3 protein: CASSRDIPEETQYF
D gene: NA; V gene: TRBV6-6; clone size: NA; J gene: TRBJ1-1; CDR3 DNA: TGTGCCAGCAGTTACAGGGCAGGGGTTGATACTGAAGCTTTCTTT; CDR3 protein: CASSYRAGVDTEAFF
D gene: NA; V gene: TRBV15; clone size: NA; J gene: TRBJ1-1; CDR3 DNA: TGTGCCACCAGCAGAGATTGGCACGGCGCAGGGGTAGGTGATATGAACACTGAAGCTTTCTTT; CDR3 protein: CATSRDWHGAGVGDMNTEAFF
D gene: NA; V gene: TRBV28; clone size: NA; J gene: TRBJ1-1; CDR3 DNA: TGTGCCAGCAGTTTACGTCGAGGCACTGAAGCTTTCTTT; CDR3 protein: CASSLRRGTEAFF
D gene: NA; V gene: TRBV4-3; clone size: NA; J gene: TRBJ2-2; CDR3 DNA: TGCGCCAGCAGCATCGGGGGAGGCACCGGGGAGCTGTTTTTT; CDR3 protein: CASSIGGGTGELFF
D gene: NA; V gene: TRBV27; clone size: NA; J gene: TRBJ1-4; CDR3 DNA: TGTGCCAGCGGGGAGTGGGGAGGGAATGAAAAACTGTTTTTT; CDR3 protein: CASGEWGGNEKLFF
D gene: NA; V gene: TRBV6-5; clone size: NA; J gene: TRBJ1-1; CDR3 DNA: TGTGCCAGCAGTCCGACACTTATGAACACTGAAGCTTTCTTT; CDR3 protein: CASSPTLMNTEAFF
D gene: NA; V gene: TRBV7-8; clone size: NA; J gene: TRBJ2-1; CDR3 DNA: TGTGCCAGCAGCTTATTCCCGGGGGATCACAATGAGCAGTTCTTC; CDR3 protein: CASSLFPGDHNEQFF
D gene: TRBD2; V gene: TRBV18; clone size: NA; J gene: TRBJ2-7; CDR3 DNA: TGTGCCAGCTCAGGGGACGGGAGGGCGAGCGAGCAGTACTTC; CDR3 protein: CASSGDGRASEQYF
D gene: NA; V gene: TRBV27; clone size: NA; J gene: TRBJ2-1; CDR3 DNA: TGTGCCAGCAGTTCTCCCCTAAAAGAGCAGTTCTTC; CDR3 protein: CASSSPLKEQFF
D gene: NA; V gene: TRBV2; clone size: NA; J gene: TRBJ2-5; CDR3 DNA: TGTGCCAGCACGGGGCGGGAATCCCAAGAGACCCAGTACTTC; CDR3 protein: CASTGRESQETQYF
D gene: NA; V gene: TRBV4-3; clone size: NA; J gene: TRBJ1-1; CDR3 DNA: TGCGCCAGCAGCCAAGATAAGGCAAGCGCTGAAGCTTTCTTT; CDR3 protein: CASSQDKASAEAFF
D gene: NA; V gene: TRBV6-1; clone size: NA; J gene: TRBJ2-5; CDR3 DNA: TGTGCCAGCAGTGAAACCGGACTATGGCAAGAGACCCAGTACTTC; CDR3 protein: CASSETGLWQETQYF
D gene: TRBD1; V gene: TRBV2; clone size: NA; J gene: TRBJ1-2; CDR3 DNA: TGTGCCAGCAGTGGGACAGGGGGAAACTATGGCTACACCTTC; CDR3 protein: CASSGTGGNYGYTF
D gene: NA; V gene: TRBV2; clone size: NA; J gene: TRBJ1-1; CDR3 DNA: TGTGCCAGCAGCCCCTCACAGCATCTCTACACTGAAGCTTTCTTT; CDR3 protein: CASSPSQHLYTEAFF
D gene: NA; V gene: TRBV19; clone size: NA; J gene: TRBJ2-5; CDR3 DNA: TGTGCCAGTAGGCCCTGGGCAGGGTTCGAGACCCAGTACTTC; CDR3 protein: CASRPWAGFETQYF
D gene: TRBD2; V gene: TRBV5-6; clone size: NA; J gene: TRBJ2-7; CDR3 DNA: TGTGCCAGCAGCGTGGGGGGGACTAGCGGCTACGAGCAGTACTTC; CDR3 protein: CASSVGGTSGYEQYF
D gene: NA; V gene: TRBV7-8; clone size: NA; J gene: TRBJ2-3; CDR3 DNA: TGTGCCAGCAGCTATTTCGGACAGAGCCGCACAGATACGCAGTATTTT; CDR3 protein: CASSYFGQSRTDTQYF
D gene: TRBD2; V gene: TRBV7-9; clone size: NA; J gene: TRBJ2-3; CDR3 DNA: TGTGCCAGCAGCTTCGGGCTAGCGGGAGGAGGAGATACGCAGTATTTT; CDR3 protein: CASSFGLAGGGDTQYF
D gene: NA; V gene: TRBV18; clone size: once; J gene: TRBJ1-4; CDR3 DNA: TGTGCCAGCCCTCAGGGGTATAGCGAAAAACTGTTTTTT; CDR3 protein: CASPQGYSEKLFF
D gene: NA; V gene: TRBV7-2; clone size: NA; J gene: TRBJ2-7; CDR3 DNA: TGTGCCAGCAGCTTATATCCTAGCGTCGAGCAGTACTTC; CDR3 protein: CASSLYPSVEQYF
D gene: NA; V gene: TRBV9; clone size: NA; J gene: TRBJ2-3; CDR3 DNA: TGTGCCAGCAGCGTAAAGATTACAGGGACAGATACGCAGTATTTT; CDR3 protein: CASSVKITGTDTQYF
D gene: NA; V gene: TRBV7-2; clone size: NA; J gene: TRBJ2-7; CDR3 DNA: TGTGCCAGCAGCTTAGCCAGGGGACACGAGCAGTACTTC; CDR3 protein: CASSLARGHEQYF